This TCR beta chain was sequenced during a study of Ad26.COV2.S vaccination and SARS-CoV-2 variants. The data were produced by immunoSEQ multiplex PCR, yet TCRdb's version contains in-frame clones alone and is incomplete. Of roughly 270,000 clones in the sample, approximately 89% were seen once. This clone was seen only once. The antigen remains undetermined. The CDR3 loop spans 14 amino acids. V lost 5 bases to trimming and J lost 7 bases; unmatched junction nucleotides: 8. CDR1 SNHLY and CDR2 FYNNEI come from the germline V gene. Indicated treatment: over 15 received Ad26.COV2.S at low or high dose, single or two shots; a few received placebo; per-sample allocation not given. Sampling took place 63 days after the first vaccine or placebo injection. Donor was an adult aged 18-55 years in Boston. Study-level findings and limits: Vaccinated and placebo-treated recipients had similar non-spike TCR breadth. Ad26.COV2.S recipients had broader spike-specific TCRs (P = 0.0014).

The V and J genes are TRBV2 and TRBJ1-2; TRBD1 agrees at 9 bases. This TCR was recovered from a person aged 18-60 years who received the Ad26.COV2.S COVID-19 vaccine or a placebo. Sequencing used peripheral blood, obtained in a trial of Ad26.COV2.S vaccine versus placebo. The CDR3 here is CASSPRTGVSGYTF. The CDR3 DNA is TGTGCCAGCAGTCCCCGGACAGGGGTTAGTGGCTACACCTTC.